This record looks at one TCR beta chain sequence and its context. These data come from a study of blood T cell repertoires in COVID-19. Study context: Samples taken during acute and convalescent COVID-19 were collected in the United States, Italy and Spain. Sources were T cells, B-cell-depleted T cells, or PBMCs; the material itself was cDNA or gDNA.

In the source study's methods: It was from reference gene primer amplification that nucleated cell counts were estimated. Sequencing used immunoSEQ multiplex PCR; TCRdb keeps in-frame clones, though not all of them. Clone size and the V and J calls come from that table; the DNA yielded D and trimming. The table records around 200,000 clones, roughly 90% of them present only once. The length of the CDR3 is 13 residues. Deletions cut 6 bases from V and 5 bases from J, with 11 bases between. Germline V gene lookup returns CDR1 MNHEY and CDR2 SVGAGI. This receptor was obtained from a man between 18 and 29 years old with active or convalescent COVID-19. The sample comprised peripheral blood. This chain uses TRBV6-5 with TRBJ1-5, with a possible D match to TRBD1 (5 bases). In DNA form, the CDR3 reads TGTGCCAGCAGACTCGGGGGGGATCAGCCCCAGCATTTT. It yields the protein CASRLGGDQPQHF.